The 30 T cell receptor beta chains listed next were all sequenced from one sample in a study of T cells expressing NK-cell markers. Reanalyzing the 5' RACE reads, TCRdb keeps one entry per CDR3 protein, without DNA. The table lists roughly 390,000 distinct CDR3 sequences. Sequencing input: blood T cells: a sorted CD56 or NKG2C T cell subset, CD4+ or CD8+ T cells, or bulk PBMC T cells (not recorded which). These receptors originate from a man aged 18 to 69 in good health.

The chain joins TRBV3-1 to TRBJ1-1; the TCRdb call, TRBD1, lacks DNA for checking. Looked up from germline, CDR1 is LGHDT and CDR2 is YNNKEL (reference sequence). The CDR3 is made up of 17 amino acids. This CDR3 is CASSQDPRGRVVTEAFF.

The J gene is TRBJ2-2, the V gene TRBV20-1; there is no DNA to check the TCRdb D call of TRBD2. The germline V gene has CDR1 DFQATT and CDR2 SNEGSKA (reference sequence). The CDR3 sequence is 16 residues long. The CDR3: CSAKYGRGWNTGELFF.

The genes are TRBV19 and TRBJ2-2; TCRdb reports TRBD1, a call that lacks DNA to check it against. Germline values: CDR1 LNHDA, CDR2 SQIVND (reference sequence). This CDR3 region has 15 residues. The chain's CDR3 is CASSQRGLNTGELFF.

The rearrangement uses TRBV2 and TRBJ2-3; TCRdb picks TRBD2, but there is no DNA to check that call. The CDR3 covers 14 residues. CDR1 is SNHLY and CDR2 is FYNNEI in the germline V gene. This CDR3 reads CASKTVEGLDTQYF.

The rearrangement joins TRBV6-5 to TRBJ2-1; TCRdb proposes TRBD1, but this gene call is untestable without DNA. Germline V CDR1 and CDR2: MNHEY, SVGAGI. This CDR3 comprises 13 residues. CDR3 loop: CASSYFGASEQFF.

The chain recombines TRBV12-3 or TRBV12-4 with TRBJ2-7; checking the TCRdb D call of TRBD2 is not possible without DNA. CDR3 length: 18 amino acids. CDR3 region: CASGFFSRGLAPSYEQYF.

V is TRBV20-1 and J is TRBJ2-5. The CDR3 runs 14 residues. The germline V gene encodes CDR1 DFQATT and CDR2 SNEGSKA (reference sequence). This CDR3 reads CSARVRPSQETQYF.

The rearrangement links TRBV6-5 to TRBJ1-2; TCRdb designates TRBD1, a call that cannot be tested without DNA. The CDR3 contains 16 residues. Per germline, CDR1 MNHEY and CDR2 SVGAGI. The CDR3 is CASSYSRVYQGDGYTF.

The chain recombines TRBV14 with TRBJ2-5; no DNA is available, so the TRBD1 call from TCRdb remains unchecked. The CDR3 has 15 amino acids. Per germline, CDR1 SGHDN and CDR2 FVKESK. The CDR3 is CASSFPTGVTETQYF.

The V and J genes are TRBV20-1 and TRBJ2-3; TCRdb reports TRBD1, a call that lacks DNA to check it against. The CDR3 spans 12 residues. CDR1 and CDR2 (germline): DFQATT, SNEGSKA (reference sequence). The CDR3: CSARLTGVTQYF.

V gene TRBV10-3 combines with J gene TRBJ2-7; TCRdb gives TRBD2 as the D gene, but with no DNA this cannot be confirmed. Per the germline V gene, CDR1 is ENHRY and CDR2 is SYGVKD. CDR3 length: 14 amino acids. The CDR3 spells CAIMASGAPYEQYF.

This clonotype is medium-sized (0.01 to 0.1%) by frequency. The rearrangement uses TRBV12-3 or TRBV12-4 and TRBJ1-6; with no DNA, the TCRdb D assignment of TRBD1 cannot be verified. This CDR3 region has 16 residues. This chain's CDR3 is CASSRQRASYNSPLHF.

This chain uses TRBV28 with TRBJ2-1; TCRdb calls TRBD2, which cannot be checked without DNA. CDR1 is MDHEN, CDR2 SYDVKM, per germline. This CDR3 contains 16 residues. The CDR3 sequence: CASSPSTAHPHNEQFF.

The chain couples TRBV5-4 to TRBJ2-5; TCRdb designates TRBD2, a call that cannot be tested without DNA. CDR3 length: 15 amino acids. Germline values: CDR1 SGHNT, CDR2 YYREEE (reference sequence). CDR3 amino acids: CASRNLGLAKETQYF.

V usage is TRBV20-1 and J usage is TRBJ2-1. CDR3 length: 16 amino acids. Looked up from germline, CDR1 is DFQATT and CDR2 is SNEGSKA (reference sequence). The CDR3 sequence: CSARDPGTELNNEQFF.

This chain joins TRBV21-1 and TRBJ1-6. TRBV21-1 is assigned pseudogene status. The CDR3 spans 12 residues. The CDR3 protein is CASSKWVSPLHF.

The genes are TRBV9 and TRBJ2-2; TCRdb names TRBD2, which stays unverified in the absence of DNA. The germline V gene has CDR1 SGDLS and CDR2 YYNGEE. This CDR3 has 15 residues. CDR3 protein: CASRQRGEGLGELFF.

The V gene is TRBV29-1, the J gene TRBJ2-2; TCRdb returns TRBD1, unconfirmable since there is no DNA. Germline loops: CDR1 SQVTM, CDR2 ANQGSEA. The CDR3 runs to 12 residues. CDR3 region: CSVGQPGGELFF.

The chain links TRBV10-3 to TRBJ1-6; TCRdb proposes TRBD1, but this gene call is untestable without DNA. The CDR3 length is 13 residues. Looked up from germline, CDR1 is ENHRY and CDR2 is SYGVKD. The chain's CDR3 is CAIRGLINSPLHF.

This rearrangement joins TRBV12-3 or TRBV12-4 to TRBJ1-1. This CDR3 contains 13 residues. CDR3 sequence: CASSFISNTEAFF.

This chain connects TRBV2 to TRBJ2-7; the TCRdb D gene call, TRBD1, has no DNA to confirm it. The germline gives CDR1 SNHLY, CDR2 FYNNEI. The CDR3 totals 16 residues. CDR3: CASSEGAADLKYEQYF.

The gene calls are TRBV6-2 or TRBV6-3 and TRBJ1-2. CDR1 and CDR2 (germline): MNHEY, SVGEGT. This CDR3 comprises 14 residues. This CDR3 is CASRGNRPNYGYTF.

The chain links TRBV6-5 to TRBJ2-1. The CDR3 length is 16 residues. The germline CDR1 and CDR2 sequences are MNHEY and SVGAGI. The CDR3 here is CASSYSPEYTYNEQFF.

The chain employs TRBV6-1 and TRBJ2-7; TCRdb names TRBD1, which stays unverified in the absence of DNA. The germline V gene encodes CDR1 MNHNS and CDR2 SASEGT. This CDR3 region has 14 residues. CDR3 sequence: CASSRPGQGYEQYF.

CDR3 sequence reads: CASSLRGGREFYEQYF. The chain carries TRBV7-9 and TRBJ2-7; TCRdb picks TRBD2, but there is no DNA to check that call. CDR3 length: 16 amino acids. In germline, CDR1 is SEHNR, CDR2 FQNEAQ (reference sequence).

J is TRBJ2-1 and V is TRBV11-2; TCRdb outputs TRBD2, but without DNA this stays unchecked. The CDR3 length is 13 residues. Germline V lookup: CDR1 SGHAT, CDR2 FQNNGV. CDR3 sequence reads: CASSASRSGEQFF.

The CDR3 loop reads CASRTAGARNTGELFF. The rearrangement links TRBV7-2 to TRBJ2-2; TCRdb's D call, TRBD1, is unchecked because there is no DNA. CDR1 and CDR2 from the germline V gene are SGHTA and FQGNSA. The CDR3 consists of 16 residues.

This CDR3 reads CASSLASQLTGELFF. V and J are TRBV11-2 and TRBJ2-2. This CDR3 region has 15 residues. The germline V gene has CDR1 SGHAT and CDR2 FQNNGV.

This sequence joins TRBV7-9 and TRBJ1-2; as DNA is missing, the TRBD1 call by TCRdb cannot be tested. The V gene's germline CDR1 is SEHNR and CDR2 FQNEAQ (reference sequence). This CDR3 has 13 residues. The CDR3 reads CASTETGGSGYTF.

CDR3 region: CAISDADRGPEKLFF. This chain connects TRBV10-3 to TRBJ1-4; lacking DNA, the TRBD1 call made by TCRdb goes unchecked. The CDR3 has 15 residues. Germline lookup yields CDR1 ENHRY and CDR2 SYGVKD.